This T cell receptor (beta chain) derives from a study of CD8 T cells in Susac syndrome. Random hexamers were used to reverse transcribe roughly 0.45 to 1 ug of RNA. TCRdb re-derived calls from the immunoSEQ multiplex PCR reads in MiXCR, one entry per CDR3 protein. The table lists about 300,000 distinct CDR3 sequences, about nine tenths of them singletons. From germline, CDR1 is LGHDT and CDR2 YNNKEL (reference sequence). CDR3 length: 12 residues. V was clipped by 4 bases and J by 9 bases, with 12 bases between them. This clonotype was picked up one time. The receptor was derived from a human donor with multiple sclerosis. The sample taken for sequencing was CD8+ T cells from PBMCs. This chain uses TRBV3-1 with TRBJ2-5, with D tentatively TRBD1 (6 bases). CDR3 in amino acids: CASSPTGTSQYF. The DNA for the CDR3 is TGTGCCAGCAGCCCCACAGGGACGTCCCAGTACTTC.